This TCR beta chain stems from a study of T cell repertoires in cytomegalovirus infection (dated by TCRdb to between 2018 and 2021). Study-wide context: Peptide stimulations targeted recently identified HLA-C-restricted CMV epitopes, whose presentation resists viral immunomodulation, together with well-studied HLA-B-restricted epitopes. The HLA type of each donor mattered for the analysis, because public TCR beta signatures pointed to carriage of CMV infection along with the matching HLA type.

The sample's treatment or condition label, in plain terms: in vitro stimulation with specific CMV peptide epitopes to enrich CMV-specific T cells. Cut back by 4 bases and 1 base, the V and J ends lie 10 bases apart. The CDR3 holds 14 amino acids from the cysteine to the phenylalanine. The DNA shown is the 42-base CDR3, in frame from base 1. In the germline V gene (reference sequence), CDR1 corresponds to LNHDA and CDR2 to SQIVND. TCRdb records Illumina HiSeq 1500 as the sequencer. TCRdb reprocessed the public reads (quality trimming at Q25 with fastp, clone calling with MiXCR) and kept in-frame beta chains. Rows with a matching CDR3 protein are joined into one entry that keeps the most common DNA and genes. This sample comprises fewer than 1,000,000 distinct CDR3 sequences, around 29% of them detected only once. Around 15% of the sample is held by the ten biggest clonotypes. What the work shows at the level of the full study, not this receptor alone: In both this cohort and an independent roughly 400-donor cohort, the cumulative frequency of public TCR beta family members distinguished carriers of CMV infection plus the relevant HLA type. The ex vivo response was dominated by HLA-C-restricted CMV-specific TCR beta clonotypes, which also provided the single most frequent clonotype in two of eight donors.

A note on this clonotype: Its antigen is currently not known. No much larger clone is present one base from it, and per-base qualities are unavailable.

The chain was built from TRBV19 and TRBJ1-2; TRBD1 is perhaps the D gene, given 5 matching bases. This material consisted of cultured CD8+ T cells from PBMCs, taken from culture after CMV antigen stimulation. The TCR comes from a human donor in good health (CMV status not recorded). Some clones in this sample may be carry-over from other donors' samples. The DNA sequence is TGTGCCAGTAGTACAAAGGGGATTAACTATGGCTACACCTTC. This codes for CASSTKGINYGYTF.